This T cell receptor beta chain is from a study of T cells after yellow fever vaccination (dated by TCRdb to about 2019). With respect to the entire study: The SMART-Seq v4 Ultra Low Input RNA kit was used to prepare libraries from fractions with low cell numbers. Bulk PBMC replicates and cell subsets were isolated from blood drawn at multiple timepoints before and after both primary and secondary immunization. The cohort comprised two healthy male donors, one aged 18 to 30 and one aged 30 to 39 years. Bulk TCR alpha and beta repertoires were sequenced longitudinally to track T-cell clones before and after primary and booster YFV17D yellow fever vaccination. Study-wide findings and limitations: Because only two donors were included in the study, the extent to which the findings can be generalized is limited. A small fraction of clonotypes appeared in both the CD4 and CD8 compartments, likely as a result of convergent recombination. The secondary T-cell response was weaker than the primary response but faster, peaking on day 5 instead of day 15. Computational filtering was required because FACS-sorted repertoires could contain abundant contaminating clonotypes from the bulk population. After the booster, most of the clones that had expanded following primary vaccination were detected again (almost 98% of CD4 and around 88% of CD8), which suggests that memory was broadly maintained.

TCR cDNA was made using 5'RACE template switching, a step that added a universal primer site and unique molecular identifiers. Priming for cDNA synthesis came from both the TCR alpha and TCR beta constant segments. Library amplification involved two PCR steps, and the second step added sample barcodes and sequencing adapters. Sequencing of libraries was done on Illumina HiSeq 2500 (2x100 bp) or NovaSeq (2x150 bp). The authors' analysis ran thus. Demultiplexing of reads and collapsing into UMI consensus sequences were performed with MIGEC, and V(D)J alignment was carried out with MiXCR. Vaccine-responding clonotypes were defined with edgeR using replicate PBMC samples, requiring FDR below 0.01 and a log2 fold change above 5 up to day 15. CD4 or CD8 identity was assigned to each bulk clonotype according to whether the clonotype was present at higher abundance in the sequenced CD4 repertoire or the sequenced CD8 repertoire. In TCRdb, the public reads were trimmed at Q25 with fastp and aligned with MiXCR, with productive beta chains retained. A single entry per CDR3 protein holds the most common genes and DNA from its merged rows. These V and J calls rely on TCRdb rather than the paper's analysis. Present in this sample are approximately 140,000 distinct CDR3 sequences, roughly 8% of which were seen just once. The top ten constitute about 0.73% of the sample.

Reading the label with the study, this specimen's treatment or condition is: live attenuated yellow fever vaccine strain. PBMCs were isolated from peripheral blood using a standard Ficoll-Paque protocol. CD4 and CD8 T-cell fractions were isolated with Dynabeads CD4 and CD8 positive selection kits. TriZol was used to extract RNA from bulk PBMCs, CD4 and CD8 fractions, and dextramer-positive and dextramer-negative fractions. V is cut back by 5 bases and J by 9 bases, with 16 bases in the junction unmatched. The germline V gene provides CDR1 SGHTA and CDR2 FQGNSA. Its CDR3 holds 16 amino acids, cysteine through phenylalanine. Only the CDR3 region is kept as DNA, spanning 48 bases read in frame from base 1. Notes on this clonotype: It lacks a known antigen. No base quality information exists; no much larger clone differs at one position.

The sequence was obtained from a man aged 30 to 45 who received the YFV17D yellow fever vaccine. The sequenced sample was CD4+ T cells sorted from PBMCs, obtained 5 days after the yellow fever booster vaccination. The chain uses TRBV7-2 and TRBJ2-3; TRBD2 lines up with 8 middle nucleotides. The nucleotide sequence reads as follows: TGTGCCAGCAGCCGGGGGGGGGGGACGCACCCCCGGACGCAGTATTTT. Translated, this gives CASSRGGGTHPRTQYF.